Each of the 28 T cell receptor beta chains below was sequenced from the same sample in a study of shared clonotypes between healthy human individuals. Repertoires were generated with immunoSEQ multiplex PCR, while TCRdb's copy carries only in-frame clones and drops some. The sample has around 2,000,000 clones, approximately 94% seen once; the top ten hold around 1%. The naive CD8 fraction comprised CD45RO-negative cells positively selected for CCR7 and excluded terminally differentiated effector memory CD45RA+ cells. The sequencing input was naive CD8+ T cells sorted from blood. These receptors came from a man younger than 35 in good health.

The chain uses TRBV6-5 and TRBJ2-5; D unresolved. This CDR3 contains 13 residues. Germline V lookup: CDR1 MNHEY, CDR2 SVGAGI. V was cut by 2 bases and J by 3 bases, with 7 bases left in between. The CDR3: CASSYQLKETQYF. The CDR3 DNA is TGTGCCAGCAGTTACCAGTTGAAAGAGACCCAGTACTTC.

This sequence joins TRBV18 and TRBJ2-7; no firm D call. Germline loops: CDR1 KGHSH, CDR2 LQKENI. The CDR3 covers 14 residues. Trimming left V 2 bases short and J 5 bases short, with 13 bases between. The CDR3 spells CASSPYPEGDEQYF. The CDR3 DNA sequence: TGTGCCAGCTCACCATATCCAGAAGGAGACGAGCAGTACTTC.

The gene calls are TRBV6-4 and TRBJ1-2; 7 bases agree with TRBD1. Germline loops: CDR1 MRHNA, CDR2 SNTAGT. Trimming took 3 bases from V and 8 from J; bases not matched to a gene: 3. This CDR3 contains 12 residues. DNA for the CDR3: TGTGCCAGCAGTGAAACAGGGGTCGGCTACACCTTC. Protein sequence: CASSETGVGYTF.

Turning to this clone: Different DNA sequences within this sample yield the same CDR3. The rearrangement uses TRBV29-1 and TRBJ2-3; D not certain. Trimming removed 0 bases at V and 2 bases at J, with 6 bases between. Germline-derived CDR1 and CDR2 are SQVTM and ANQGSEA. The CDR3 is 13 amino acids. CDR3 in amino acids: CSVEDSYTDTQYF. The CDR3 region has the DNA TGCAGCGTTGAAGACAGTTACACAGATACGCAGTATTTT.

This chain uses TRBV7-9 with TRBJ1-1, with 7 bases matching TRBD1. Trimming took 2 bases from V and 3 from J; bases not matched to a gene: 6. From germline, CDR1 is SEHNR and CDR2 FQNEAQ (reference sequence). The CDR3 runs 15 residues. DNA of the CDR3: TGTGCCAGCAGCTTAACCGGGACAGCTTACACTGAAGCTTTCTTT. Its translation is CASSLTGTAYTEAFF.

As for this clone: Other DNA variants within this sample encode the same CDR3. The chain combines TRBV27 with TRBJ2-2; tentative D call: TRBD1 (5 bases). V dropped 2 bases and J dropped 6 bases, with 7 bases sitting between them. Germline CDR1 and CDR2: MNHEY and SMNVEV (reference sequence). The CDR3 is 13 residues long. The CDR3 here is CASSLQGAGELFF. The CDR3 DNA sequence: TGTGCCAGCAGTTTACAGGGCGCCGGGGAGCTGTTTTTT.

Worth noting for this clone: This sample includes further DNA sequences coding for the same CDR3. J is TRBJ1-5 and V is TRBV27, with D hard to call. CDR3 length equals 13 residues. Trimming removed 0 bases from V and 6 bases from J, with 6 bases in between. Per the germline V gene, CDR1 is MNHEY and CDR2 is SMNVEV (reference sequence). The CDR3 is CASSLSGSQPQHF. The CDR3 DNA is TGTGCCAGCAGTTTATCGGGCAGTCAGCCCCAGCATTTT.

As DNA, the CDR3 is TGTGCCTCCCGGGACAAAGGAGTTGTATACGAGCAGTACTTC. Its protein product is CASRDKGVVYEQYF. This chain links TRBV10-3 with TRBJ2-7; TRBD1 might be the D (6 bases). Per germline, CDR1 ENHRY and CDR2 SYGVKD. V lost 11 bases and J lost 4, with 21 bases in between. This CDR3 is built from 14 residues.

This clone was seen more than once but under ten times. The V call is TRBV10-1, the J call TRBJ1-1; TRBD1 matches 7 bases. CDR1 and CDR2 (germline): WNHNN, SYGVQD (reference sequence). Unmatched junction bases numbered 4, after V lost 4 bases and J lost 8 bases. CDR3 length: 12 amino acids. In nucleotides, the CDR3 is TGCGCCAGCAGTGTTGGGGGACAGGAAGCTTTCTTT. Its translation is CASSVGGQEAFF.

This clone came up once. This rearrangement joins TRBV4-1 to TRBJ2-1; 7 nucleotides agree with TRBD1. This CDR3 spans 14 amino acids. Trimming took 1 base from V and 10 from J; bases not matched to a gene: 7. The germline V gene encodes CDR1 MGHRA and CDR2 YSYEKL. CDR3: CASSQGDSGMEQFF. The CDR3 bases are TGCGCCAGCAGCCAAGGGGACAGTGGCATGGAGCAGTTCTTC.

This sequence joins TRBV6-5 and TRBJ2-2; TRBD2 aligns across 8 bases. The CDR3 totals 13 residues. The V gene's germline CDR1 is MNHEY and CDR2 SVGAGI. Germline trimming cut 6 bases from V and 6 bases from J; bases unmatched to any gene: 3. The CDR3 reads CASSLGLAGELFF. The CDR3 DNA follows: TGTGCCAGCAGCCTGGGACTAGCCGGGGAGCTGTTTTTT.

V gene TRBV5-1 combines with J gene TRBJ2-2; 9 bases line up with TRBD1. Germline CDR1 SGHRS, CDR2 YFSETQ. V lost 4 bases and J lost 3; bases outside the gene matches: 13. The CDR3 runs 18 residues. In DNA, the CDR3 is TGCGCCAGCAGCGCGGTAGGGACAGGGTGGTCGGACACCGGGGAGCTGTTTTTT. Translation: CASSAVGTGWSDTGELFF.

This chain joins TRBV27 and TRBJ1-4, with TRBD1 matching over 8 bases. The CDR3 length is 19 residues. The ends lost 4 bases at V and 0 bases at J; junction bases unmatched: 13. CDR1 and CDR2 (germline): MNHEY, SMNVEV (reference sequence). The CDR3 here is CASSSGLDREDATNEKLFF. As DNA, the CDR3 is TGTGCCAGCAGTTCAGGCTTGGACAGGGAAGATGCAACTAATGAAAAACTGTTTTTT.

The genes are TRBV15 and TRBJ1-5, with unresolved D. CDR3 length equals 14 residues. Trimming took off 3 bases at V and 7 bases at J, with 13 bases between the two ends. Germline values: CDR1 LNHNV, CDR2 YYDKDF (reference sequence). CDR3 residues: CATSSLEGKQPQHF. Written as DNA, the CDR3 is TGTGCCACCAGCAGTCTAGAGGGAAAGCAGCCCCAGCATTTT.

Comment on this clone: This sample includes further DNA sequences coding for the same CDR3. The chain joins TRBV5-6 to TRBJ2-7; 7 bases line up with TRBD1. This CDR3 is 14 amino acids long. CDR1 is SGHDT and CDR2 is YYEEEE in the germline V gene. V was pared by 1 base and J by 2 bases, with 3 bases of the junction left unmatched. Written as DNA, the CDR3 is TGTGCCAGCAGCTTGACCGACAGGGCCTACGAGCAGTACTTC. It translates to CASSLTDRAYEQYF.

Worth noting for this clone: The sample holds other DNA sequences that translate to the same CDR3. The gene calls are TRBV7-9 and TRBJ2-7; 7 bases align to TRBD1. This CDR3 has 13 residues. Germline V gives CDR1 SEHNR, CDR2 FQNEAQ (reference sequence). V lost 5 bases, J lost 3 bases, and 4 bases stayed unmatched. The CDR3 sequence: CASSPGTVYEQYF. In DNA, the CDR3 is TGTGCCAGCAGCCCCGGGACAGTCTACGAGCAGTACTTC.

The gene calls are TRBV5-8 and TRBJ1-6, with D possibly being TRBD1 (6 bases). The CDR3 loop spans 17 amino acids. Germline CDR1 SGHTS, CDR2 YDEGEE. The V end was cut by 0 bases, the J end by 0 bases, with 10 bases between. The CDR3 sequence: CASSLGTASSYNSPLHF. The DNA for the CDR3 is TGTGCCAGCAGCTTGGGGACAGCGAGCTCCTATAATTCACCCCTCCACTTT. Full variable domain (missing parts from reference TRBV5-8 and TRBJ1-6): EAGVTQSPTHLIKTRGQQATLRCSPISGHTSVYWYQQALGLGLQFLLWYDEGEERNRGNFPPRFSGRQFPNYSSELNVNALELEDSALYLCASSLGTASSYNSPLHFGNGTRLTVT.

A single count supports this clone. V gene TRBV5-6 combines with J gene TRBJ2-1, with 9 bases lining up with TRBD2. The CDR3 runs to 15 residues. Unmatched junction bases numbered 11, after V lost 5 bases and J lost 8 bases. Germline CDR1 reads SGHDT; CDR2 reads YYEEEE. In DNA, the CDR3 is TGTGCCAGCAGACTTGGCGGGGGGGCCGCGGATGAGCAGTTCTTC. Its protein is CASRLGGGAADEQFF. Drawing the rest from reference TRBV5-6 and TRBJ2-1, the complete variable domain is DAGVTQSPTHLIKTRGQQVTLRCSPKSGHDTVSWYQQALGQGPQFIFQYYEEEERQRGNFPDRFSGHQFPNYSSELNVNALLLGDSALYLCASRLGGGAADEQFFGPGTRLTVL.

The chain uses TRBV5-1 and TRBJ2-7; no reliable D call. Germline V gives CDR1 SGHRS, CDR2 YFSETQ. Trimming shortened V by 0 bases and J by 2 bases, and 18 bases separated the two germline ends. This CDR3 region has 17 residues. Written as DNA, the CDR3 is TGCGCCAGCAGCTTGGAAGGTAGCTGGCAGAGAACCTACGAGCAGTACTTC. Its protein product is CASSLEGSWQRTYEQYF. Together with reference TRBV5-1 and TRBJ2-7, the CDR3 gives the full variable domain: KAGVTQTPRYLIKTRGQQVTLSCSPISGHRSVSWYQQTPGQGLQFLFEYFSETQRNKGNFPGRFSGRQFSNSRSEMNVSTLELGDSALYLCASSLEGSWQRTYEQYFGPGTRLTVT.

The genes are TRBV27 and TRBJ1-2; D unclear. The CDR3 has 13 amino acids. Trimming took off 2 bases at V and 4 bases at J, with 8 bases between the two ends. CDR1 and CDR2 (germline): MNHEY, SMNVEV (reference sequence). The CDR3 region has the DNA TGTGCCAGCAGTTTAAAGAACAGCTATGGCTACACCTTC. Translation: CASSLKNSYGYTF.

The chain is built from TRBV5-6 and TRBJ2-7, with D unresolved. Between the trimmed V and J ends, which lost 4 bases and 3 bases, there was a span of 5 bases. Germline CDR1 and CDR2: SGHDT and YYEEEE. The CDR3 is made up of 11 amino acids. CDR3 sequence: CASSHGYEQYF. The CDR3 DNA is TGTGCCAGCAGCCACGGCTACGAGCAGTACTTC.

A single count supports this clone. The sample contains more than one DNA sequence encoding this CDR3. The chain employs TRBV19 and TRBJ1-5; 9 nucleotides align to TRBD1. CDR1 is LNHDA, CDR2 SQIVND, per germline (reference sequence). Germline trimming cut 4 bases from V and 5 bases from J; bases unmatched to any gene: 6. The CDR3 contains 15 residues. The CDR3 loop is CASSRDREGDQPQHF. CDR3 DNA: TGTGCCAGTAGTAGGGACAGGGAGGGGGATCAGCCCCAGCATTTT. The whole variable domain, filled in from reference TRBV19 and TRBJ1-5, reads DGGITQSPKYLFRKEGQNVTLSCEQNLNHDAMYWYRQDPGQGLRLIYYSQIVNDFQKGDIAEGYSVSREKKESFPLTVTSAQKNPTAFYLCASSRDREGDQPQHFGDGTRLSIL.

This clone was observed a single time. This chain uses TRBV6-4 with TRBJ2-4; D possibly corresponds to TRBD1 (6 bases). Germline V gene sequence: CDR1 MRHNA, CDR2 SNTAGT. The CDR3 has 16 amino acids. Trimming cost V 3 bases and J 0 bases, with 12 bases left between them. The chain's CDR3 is CASSEGRGLAKNIQYF. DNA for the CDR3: TGTGCCAGCAGTGAGGGCAGGGGCCTAGCCAAAAACATTCAGTACTTC.

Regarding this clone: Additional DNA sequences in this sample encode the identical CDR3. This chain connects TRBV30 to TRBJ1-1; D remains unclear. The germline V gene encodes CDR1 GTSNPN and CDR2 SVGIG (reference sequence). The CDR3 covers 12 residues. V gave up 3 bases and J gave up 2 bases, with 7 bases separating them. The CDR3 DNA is TGTGCCTGGAGCGTGAGTAACACTGAAGCTTTCTTT. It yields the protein CAWSVSNTEAFF. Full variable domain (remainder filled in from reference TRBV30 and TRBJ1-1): SQTIHQWPATLVQPVGSPLSLECTVEGTSNPNLYWYRQAAGRGLQLLFYSVGIGQISSEVPQNLSASRPQDRQFILSSKKLLLSDSGFYLCAWSVSNTEAFFGQGTRLTVV.

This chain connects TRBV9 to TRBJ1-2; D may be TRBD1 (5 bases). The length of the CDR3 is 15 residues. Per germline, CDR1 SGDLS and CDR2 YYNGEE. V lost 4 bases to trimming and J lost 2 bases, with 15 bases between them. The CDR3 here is CASSLGHLSNYGYTF. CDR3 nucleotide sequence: TGTGCCAGCAGCTTAGGACACCTCTCCAACTATGGCTACACCTTC.

DNA for the CDR3: TGTGCCAGCAACCCGGACATGTACGAGCAGTACTTC. This encodes CASNPDMYEQYF. This chain joins TRBV2 and TRBJ2-7; TRBD1 is a possible D gene (5 bases). V was trimmed by 7 bases and J by 4 bases, leaving 11 bases between them. The CDR3 consists of 12 residues. The germline gives CDR1 SNHLY, CDR2 FYNNEI.

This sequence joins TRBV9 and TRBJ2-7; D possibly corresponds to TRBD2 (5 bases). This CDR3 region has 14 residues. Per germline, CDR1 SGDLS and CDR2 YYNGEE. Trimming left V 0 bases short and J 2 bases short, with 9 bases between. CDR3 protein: CASSVVGITYEQYF. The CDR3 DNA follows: TGTGCCAGCAGCGTAGTCGGGATTACCTACGAGCAGTACTTC.

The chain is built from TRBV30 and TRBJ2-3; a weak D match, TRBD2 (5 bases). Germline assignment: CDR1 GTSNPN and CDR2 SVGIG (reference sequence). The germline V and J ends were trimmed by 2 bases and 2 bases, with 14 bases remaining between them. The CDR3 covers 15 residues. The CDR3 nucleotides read TGTGCCTGGAGTTTTCTTGGACTCCTCACAGATACGCAGTATTTT. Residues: CAWSFLGLLTDTQYF.